Only a few counts were recorded for the clone carrying this TCR beta chain. Antigen specificity is unknown. The CDR3 sequence is 17 residues long. Germline V gene lookup returns CDR1 SGDLS and CDR2 YYNGEE. V was clipped by 3 bases and J by 5 bases; unmatched bases: 13. Total RNA, at least 5 micrograms per sample, came from PBMCs. The data are from a study of blood T cells in healthy people across ages. Study-level findings and limits: Long-lived donors exceeded aged donors in naive CD4+ cells and diversity. With age, beta diversity per million T cells declined roughly linearly, significantly by over 35.

Alongside a J-beta primer mix, a sample-barcoded 5' primer served in a second PCR lasting roughly 7 to 12 cycles. TCRdb fed the 5' RACE reads into MiXCR, producing one record per CDR3 protein. Counted here are about 1.8 million distinct CDR3 sequences, around half occurring once; the ten biggest clones make up roughly 2.1%. The sequence was collected from a woman between 35 and 50 years old in good health. V and J are TRBV9 and TRBJ2-5; TRBD2 agrees at 10 bases. The sequenced sample was blood. CDR3 coding DNA: TGTGCCAGCAGCGCACATGGGGCTAGCGGGGGATTTGAGACCCAGTACTTC. It is translated as CASSAHGASGGFETQYF.